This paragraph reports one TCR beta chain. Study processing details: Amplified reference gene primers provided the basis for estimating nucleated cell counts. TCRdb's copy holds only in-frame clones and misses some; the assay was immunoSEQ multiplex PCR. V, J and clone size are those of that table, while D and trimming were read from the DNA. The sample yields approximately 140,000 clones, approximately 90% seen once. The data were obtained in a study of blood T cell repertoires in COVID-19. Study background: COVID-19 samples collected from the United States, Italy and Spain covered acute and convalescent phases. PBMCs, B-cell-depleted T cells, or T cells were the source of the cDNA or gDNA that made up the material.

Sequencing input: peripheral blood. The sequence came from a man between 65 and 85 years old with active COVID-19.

The CDR3 bases are TGTGCCAGCAGTTTGCACAGTGGTGGGCCCGGAAACACCATATATTTT. Encoded protein: CASSLHSGGPGNTIYF. V is TRBV28 and J is TRBJ1-3; D is unclear. Germline V gives CDR1 MDHEN, CDR2 SYDVKM. CDR3 length: 16 residues. Trimming cost V 3 bases and J 4 bases, with 16 bases left between them.